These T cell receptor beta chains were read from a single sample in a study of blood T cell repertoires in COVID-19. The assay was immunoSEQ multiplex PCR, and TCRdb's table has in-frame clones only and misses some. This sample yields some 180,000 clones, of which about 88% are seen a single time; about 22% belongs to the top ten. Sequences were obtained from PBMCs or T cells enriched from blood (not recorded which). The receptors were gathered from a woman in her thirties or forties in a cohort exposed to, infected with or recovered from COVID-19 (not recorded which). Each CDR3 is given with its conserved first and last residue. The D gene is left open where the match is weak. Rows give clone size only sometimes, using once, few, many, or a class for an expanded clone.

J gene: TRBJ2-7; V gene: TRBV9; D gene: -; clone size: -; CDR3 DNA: TGTGCCAGCAGCCCATCTGATAGCGGAGCCCCCTACGAGCAGTACTTC; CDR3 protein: CASSPSDSGAPYEQYF
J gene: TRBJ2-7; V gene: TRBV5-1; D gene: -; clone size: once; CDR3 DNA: TGCGCCAGCAGCTTGTTGCAGGGTTCCTACGAGCAGTACTTC; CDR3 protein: CASSLLQGSYEQYF
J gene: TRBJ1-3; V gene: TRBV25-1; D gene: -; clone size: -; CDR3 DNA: TGTGCCAGCAGTGTAGGGACGGGAGTCGGTGGAAACACCATATATTTT; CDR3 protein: CASSVGTGVGGNTIYF
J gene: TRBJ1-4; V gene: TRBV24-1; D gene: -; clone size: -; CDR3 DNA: TGTGCCACCAGTGATTTGAGGAGAACTAATGAAAAACTGTTTTTT; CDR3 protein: CATSDLRRTNEKLFF
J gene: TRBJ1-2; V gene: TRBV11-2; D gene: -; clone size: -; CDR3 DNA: TGTGCCAGCAGCTTAGATCTGGGGAGGGGTGGCTACACCTTC; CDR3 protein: CASSLDLGRGGYTF
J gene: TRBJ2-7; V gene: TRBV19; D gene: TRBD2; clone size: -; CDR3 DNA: TGTGCCACCCGGGGAGGGCCCTACGAGCAGTACTTC; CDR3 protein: CATRGGPYEQYF
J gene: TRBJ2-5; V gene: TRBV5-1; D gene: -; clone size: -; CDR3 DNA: TGCGCCAGCAGCTTCTATGGAGGGCCGAAAGAGACCCAGTACTTC; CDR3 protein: CASSFYGGPKETQYF
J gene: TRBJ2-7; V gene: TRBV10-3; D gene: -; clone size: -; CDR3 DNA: TGTGCCATCAGTAATGACACTCCATACGAGCAGTACTTC; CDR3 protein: CAISNDTPYEQYF
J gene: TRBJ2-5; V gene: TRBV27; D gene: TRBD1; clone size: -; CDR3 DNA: TGTGCCAGCAGTCTAGGGGGCCGGGAGACCCAGTACTTC; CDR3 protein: CASSLGGRETQYF
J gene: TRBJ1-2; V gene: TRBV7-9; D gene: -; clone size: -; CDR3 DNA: TGTGCCAGCAGCGGGGACACTACGAACTATGGCTACACCTTC; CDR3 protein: CASSGDTTNYGYTF
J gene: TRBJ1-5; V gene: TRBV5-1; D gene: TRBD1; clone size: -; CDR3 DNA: TGCGCCAGCAGCGGGACAGGGGAAGGGTCGAGCAATCAGCCCCAGCATTTT; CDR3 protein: CASSGTGEGSSNQPQHF
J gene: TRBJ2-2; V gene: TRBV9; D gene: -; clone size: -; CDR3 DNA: TGTGCCAGCAGCGTAACCGGGACAACGAACACCGGGGAGCTGTTTTTT; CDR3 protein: CASSVTGTTNTGELFF
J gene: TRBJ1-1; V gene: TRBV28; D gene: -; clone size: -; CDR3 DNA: TGTGCCAGCAGATTAACTTACGGTCGGAACACTGAAGCTTTCTTT; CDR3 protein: CASRLTYGRNTEAFF
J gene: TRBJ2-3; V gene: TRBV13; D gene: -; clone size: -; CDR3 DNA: TGTGCCAGCAGCCTTCGACTCGGTCCCCGAACGAGAGATACGCAGTATTTT; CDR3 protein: CASSLRLGPRTRDTQYF
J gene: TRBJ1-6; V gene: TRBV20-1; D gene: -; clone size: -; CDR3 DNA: TGCAGTGCTAGTCTAGCCATCACTAATTCACCCCTCCACTTT; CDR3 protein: CSASLAITNSPLHF
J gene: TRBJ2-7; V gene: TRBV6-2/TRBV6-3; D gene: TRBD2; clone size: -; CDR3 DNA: TGTGCCAGCAGCCACGGGGGGATTAGCTCCTACGAGCAGTACTTC; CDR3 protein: CASSHGGISSYEQYF
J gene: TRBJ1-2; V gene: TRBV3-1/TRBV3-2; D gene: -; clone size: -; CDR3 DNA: TGTGCCAGCAGTATCTATGGCTACACCTTC; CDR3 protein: CASSIYGYTF
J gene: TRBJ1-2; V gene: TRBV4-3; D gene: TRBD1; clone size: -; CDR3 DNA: TGCGCCAGCAGTTATAAGGTGGGACAGGGGGCCGAGGGCTACACCTTC; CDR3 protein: CASSYKVGQGAEGYTF
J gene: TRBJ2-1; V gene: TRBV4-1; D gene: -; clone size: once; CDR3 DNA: TGCGCCAGCAGCCCTCCCAGGGGTAATGAGCAGTTCTTC; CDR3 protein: CASSPPRGNEQFF
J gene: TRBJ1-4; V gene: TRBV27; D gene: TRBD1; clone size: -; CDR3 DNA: TGTGCCAGCAGTTTCTACGGGACAGCTGGAGAAAAACTGTTTTTT; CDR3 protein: CASSFYGTAGEKLFF
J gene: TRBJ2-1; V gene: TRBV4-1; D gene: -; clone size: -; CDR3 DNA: TGCGCCAGCAGCCGCCGTCAGGGGCCAAGCTCCTACAATGAGCAGTTCTTC; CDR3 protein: CASSRRQGPSSYNEQFF
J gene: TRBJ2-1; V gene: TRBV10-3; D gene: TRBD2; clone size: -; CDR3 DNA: TGTGCCATCAGTGACCATACTAGCGGGAAAGACAATGAGCAGTTCTTC; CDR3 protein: CAISDHTSGKDNEQFF
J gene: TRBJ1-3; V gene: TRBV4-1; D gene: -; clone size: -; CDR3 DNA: TGCGCCAGCAGCCAAGACGCGGGGTTAGCTGGAAACACCATATATTTT; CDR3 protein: CASSQDAGLAGNTIYF
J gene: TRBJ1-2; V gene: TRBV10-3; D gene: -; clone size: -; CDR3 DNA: TGTGCCATCGGAGAGATAGCTAACTATGGCTACACCTTC; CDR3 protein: CAIGEIANYGYTF
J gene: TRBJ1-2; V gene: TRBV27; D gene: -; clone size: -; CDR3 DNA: TGTGCCAGCAGTTTAACAGGTCTAGGTGGTGGCTACACCTTC; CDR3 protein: CASSLTGLGGGYTF
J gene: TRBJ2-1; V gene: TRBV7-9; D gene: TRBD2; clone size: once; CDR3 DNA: TGTGCCAGCAGCTTTCTAGCGGGCGAGAACAATGAGCAGTTCTTC; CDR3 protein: CASSFLAGENNEQFF
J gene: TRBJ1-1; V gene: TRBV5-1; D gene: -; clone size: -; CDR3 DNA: TGCGCCAGCAGCTTGGTAGGGGGATACACTGAAGCTTTCTTT; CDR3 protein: CASSLVGGYTEAFF
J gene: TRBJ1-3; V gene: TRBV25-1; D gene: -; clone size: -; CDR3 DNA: TGTGCCAGCAGTCCGGAAACGGACTACGGAAACACCATATATTTT; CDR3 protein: CASSPETDYGNTIYF
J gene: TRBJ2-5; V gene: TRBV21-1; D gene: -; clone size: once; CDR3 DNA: TGTGCCAGCAGCAAAGGCAGGGAGGTCGACGGAGAGACCCAGTACTTC; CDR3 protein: CASSKGREVDGETQYF
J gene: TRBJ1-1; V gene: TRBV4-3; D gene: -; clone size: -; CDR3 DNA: TGCGCCAGCAGCCAAGTGACAGGAAGCACTGAAGCTTTCTTT; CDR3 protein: CASSQVTGSTEAFF